The 11 T cell receptor beta chains in this list originate from one sample, sequenced in a study of cytomegalovirus exposure and HLA in healthy donors. With 60 Vbeta and 13 Jbeta primers, the PCR was carried out. The protocol was immunoSEQ multiplex PCR, while the TCRdb copy is restricted to in-frame clones and leaves out a portion. The table includes approximately 220,000 clones, more than 75% detected once. Sequences were obtained from PBMCs. These TCRs come from a middle-aged man in good health and CMV-seropositive.

V usage is TRBV2 and J usage is TRBJ2-2, with a weak D call TRBD1 (6 bases). Trimming pared 6 bases from V and 7 bases from J, leaving 12 bases between. CDR3 size: 13 residues. Germline CDR1 is SNHLY and CDR2 is FYNNEI. For the CDR3, the DNA is TGTGCCAGCAGATACAGGGAAGACGGGGAGCTGTTTTTT. This codes for CASRYREDGELFF.

The J gene is TRBJ1-6, the V gene TRBV2; 9 bases are shared with TRBD1. Germline values: CDR1 SNHLY, CDR2 FYNNEI. V lost 8 bases to trimming and J lost 10 bases; unmatched junction nucleotides: 6. The CDR3 contains 13 residues. The CDR3 reads CASVGQGESPLHF. Here the CDR3 DNA reads TGTGCCAGCGTGGGACAGGGAGAATCACCCCTCCACTTT. The whole variable domain, filled in from reference TRBV2 and TRBJ1-6, reads EPEVTQTPSHQVTQMGQEVILRCVPISNHLYFYWYRQILGQKVEFLVSFYNNEISEKSEIFDDQFSVERPDGSNFTLKIRSTKLEDSAMYFCASVGQGESPLHFGNGTRLTVT.

This rearrangement joins TRBV27 to TRBJ2-1; 12 bases match TRBD2. Germline CDR1 and CDR2: MNHEY and SMNVEV (reference sequence). This CDR3 has 15 residues. The ends lost 2 bases at V and 13 bases at J; junction bases unmatched: 9. The chain's CDR3 is CASSLRWLAGGPQFF. CDR3 in DNA: TGTGCCAGCAGTTTACGGTGGCTAGCGGGAGGGCCCCAGTTCTTC.

The chain couples TRBV7-2 to TRBJ2-7; 13 nucleotides agree with TRBD2. The CDR3 is made up of 17 amino acids. Germline CDR1 SGHTA, CDR2 FQGNSA. With 5 bases clipped from V and 0 bases from J, the junction kept 7 bases outside the gene matches. The CDR3 DNA follows: TGTGCCAGCAGCCCCGGACTAGCGGGAGAAATCTCCTACGAGCAGTACTTC. Protein sequence: CASSPGLAGEISYEQYF.

V is TRBV4-1 and J is TRBJ1-2; tentatively, D is TRBD1 (5 bases). Per germline, CDR1 MGHRA and CDR2 YSYEKL. The CDR3 runs to 14 residues. Trimming cost V 4 bases and J 8 bases, with 17 bases left between them. The CDR3 nucleotides are TGCGCCAGCAGCCCCGGTGCGGGGGAGGGCGGCTACACCTTC. Translated: CASSPGAGEGGYTF.

The J gene is TRBJ2-7, the V gene TRBV21-1; TRBD1, the D gene given by the table, was not confirmed from the DNA. TRBV21-1 is deemed a pseudogene. The CDR3 consists of 16 residues. CDR3 nucleotide sequence: TGTGCCAGCAGCAAAGGGAAGGGGGCGCGGGCCTACGAGCAGTACGTC. Translation: CASSKGKGARAYEQYV.

The chain couples TRBV7-9 to TRBJ1-1; D remains unclear. The CDR3 spans 12 residues. V was cut by 4 bases and J by 4 bases, with 7 bases left in between. CDR1 SEHNR and CDR2 FQNEAQ come from the germline V gene (reference sequence). The CDR3 sequence is CASSSTGTEAFF. DNA for the CDR3: TGTGCCAGCAGCTCCACGGGCACTGAAGCTTTCTTT.

This chain joins TRBV2 and TRBJ2-7; the match to TRBD2 covers 11 bases. V was clipped by 3 bases and J by 3 bases; unmatched bases: 4. The V gene's germline CDR1 is SNHLY and CDR2 FYNNEI. The length of the CDR3 is 15 residues. CDR3 in DNA: TGTGCCAGCAGTGAGGTTAGCGGGAGGGTCTACGAGCAGTACTTC. Its translation is CASSEVSGRVYEQYF.

This chain uses TRBV7-8 with TRBJ2-1, with D possibly TRBD2 on 5 matching bases. V was trimmed by 5 bases and J by 7 bases, leaving 12 bases between them. CDR1 and CDR2 from the germline V gene are SGHVS and FQNEAQ. The CDR3 totals 13 residues. The DNA for the CDR3 is TGTGCCAGCAGCCTACGGGGTTTGAATGAGCAGTTCTTC. Translated: CASSLRGLNEQFF.

The V gene is TRBV7-9, the J gene TRBJ2-1; TRBD2 might be the D (6 bases). Germline V CDR1 and CDR2: SEHNR, FQNEAQ (reference sequence). The CDR3 runs to 15 residues. V was pared by 2 bases and J by 0 bases, with 8 bases between. The CDR3 spells CASSLTGSSYNEQFF. The CDR3 DNA reads as TGTGCCAGCAGCTTAACCGGGAGCTCCTACAATGAGCAGTTCTTC. Full variable domain (outside the CDR3, taken from reference TRBV7-9 and TRBJ2-1): DTGVSQNPRHKITKRGQNVTFRCDPISEHNRLYWYRQTLGQGPEFLTYFQNEAQLEKSRLLSDRFSAERPKGSFSTLEIQRTEQGDSAMYLCASSLTGSSYNEQFFGPGTRLTVL.

This clone has only a few counts. The chain carries TRBV6-1 and TRBJ1-1; D gene uncertain. This CDR3 spans 14 amino acids. Germline V gene lookup returns CDR1 MNHNS and CDR2 SASEGT. V shed 0 bases and J shed 1 base, with 6 bases lying between them. DNA for the CDR3: TGTGCCAGCAGTGAAGCGAATAGGAACACTGAAGCTTTCTTT. It specifies CASSEANRNTEAFF.